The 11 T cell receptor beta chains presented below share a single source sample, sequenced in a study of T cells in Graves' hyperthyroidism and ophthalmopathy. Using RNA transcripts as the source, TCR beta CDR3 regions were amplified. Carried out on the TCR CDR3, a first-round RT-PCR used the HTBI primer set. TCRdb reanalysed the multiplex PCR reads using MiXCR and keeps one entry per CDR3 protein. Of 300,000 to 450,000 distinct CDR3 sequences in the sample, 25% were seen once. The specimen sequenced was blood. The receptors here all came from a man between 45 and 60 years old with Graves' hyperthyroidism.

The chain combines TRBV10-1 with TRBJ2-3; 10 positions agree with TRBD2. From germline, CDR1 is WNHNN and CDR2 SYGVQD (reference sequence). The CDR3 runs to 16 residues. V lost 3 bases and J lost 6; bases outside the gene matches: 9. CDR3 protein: CASSDPGLATRDTQYF. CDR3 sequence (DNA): TGCGCCAGCAGTGACCCGGGACTAGCGACCCGCGATACGCAGTATTTT.

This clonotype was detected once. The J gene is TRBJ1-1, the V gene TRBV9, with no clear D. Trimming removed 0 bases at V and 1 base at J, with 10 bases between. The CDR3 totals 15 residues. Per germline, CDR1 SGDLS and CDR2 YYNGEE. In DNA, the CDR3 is TGTGCCAGCAGCGTAGGAATCTCAGGGAACACTGAAGCTTTCTTT. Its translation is CASSVGISGNTEAFF.

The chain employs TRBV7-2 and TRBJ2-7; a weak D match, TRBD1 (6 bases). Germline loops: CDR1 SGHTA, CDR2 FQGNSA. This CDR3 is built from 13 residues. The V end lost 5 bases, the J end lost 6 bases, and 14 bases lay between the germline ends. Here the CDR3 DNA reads TGTGCCAGCAGCCTGAGGACAGTCCTCGAGCAGTACTTC. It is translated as CASSLRTVLEQYF.

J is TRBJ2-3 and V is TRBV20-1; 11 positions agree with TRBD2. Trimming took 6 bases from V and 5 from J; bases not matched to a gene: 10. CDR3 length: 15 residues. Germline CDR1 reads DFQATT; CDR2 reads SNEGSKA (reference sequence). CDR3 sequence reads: CSAQGSGRARDTQYF. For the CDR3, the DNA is TGCAGTGCGCAGGGTAGCGGGAGGGCCAGAGATACGCAGTATTTT.

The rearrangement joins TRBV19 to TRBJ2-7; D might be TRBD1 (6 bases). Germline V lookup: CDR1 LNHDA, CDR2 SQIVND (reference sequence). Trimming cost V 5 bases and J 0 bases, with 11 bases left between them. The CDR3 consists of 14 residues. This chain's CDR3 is CASSPGHSSYEQYF. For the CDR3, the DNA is TGTGCCAGTAGTCCGGGACATAGCTCCTACGAGCAGTACTTC.

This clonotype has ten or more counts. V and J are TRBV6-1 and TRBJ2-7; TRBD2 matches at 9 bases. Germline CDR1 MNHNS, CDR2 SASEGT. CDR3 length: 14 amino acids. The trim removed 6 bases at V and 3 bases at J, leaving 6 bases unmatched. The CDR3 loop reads CASRLTSGNYEQYF. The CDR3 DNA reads TGTGCCAGCAGGCTGACTAGCGGAAACTACGAGCAGTACTTC.

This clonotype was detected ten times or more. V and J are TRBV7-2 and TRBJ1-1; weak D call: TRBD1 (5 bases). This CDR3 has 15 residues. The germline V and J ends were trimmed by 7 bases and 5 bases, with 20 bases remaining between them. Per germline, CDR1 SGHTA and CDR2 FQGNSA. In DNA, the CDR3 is TGTGCCAGCACCCTATCAGGGTGGGCCGGAACTGAAGCTTTCTTT. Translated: CASTLSGWAGTEAFF. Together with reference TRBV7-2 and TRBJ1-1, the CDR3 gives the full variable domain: GAGVSQSPSNKVTEKGKDVELRCDPISGHTALYWYRQSLGQGLEFLIYFQGNSAPDKSGLPSDRFSAERTGGSVSTLTIQRTQQEDSAVYLCASTLSGWAGTEAFFGQGTRLTVV.

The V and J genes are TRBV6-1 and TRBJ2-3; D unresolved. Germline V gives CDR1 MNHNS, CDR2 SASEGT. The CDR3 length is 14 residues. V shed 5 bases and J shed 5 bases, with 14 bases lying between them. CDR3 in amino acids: CASSQTTILDTQYF. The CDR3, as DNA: TGTGCCAGCAGTCAAACGACCATACTAGATACGCAGTATTTT.

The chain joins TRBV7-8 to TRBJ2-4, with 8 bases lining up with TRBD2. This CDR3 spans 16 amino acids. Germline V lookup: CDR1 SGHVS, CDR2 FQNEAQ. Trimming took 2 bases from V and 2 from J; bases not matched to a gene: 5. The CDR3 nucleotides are TGTGCCAGCAGCTTAACGGTAGCGGGACCCAAAAACATTCAGTACTTC. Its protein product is CASSLTVAGPKNIQYF.

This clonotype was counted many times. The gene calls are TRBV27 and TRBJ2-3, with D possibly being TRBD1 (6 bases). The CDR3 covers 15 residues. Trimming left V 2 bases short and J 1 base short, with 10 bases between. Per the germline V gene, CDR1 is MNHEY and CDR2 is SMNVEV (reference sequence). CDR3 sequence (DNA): TGTGCCAGCAGTTTACGGCAGGGGCGCACAGATACGCAGTATTTT. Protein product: CASSLRQGRTDTQYF.

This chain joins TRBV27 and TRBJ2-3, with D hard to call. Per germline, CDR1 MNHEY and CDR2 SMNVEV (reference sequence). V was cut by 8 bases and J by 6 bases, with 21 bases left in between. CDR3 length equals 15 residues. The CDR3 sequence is CASAPITRYRDTQYF. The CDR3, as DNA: TGTGCCAGCGCCCCCATAACCCGATACCGGGATACGCAGTATTTT.